This T cell receptor beta chain originates from a study of T cells in Graves' hyperthyroidism and ophthalmopathy. Individuals with ophthalmopathy presented a Clinical Activity Score of at least 3, a NOSPECS grade of at least 4 and a duration under 3 months. Patients having uncontrolled infection, another autoimmune disease, pregnancy or lactation were not included. The source of the PBMCs was around 9 ml of fresh peripheral blood. General study points: Researchers report that a 13 V-J model separated ophthalmopathy from stable hyperthyroidism.

RNA transcripts served as the template for amplifying TCR beta CDR3 regions. The HTBI primer set served for first-round RT-PCR of the TCR CDR3. TCRdb redid the calling of the multiplex PCR reads with MiXCR, one entry per CDR3 protein. The sample yields hundreds of thousands of distinct CDR3 sequences, just under 20% seen once. Germline V gives CDR1 SEHNR, CDR2 FQNEAQ (reference sequence). V lost 5 bases, J lost 8 bases, and 11 bases stayed unmatched. The CDR3 consists of 16 residues. Of note for this clonotype: Antigen: not known.

This sequence joins TRBV7-9 and TRBJ2-1, with 11 bases identical to TRBD2. The clonotype comes from a man between 35 and 55 years old with Graves' ophthalmopathy. What was sequenced was blood. CDR3 protein: CASSLFLAGGGYEQFF. The CDR3 nucleotides read TGTGCCAGCAGCCTATTCCTAGCGGGAGGCGGCTATGAGCAGTTCTTC.